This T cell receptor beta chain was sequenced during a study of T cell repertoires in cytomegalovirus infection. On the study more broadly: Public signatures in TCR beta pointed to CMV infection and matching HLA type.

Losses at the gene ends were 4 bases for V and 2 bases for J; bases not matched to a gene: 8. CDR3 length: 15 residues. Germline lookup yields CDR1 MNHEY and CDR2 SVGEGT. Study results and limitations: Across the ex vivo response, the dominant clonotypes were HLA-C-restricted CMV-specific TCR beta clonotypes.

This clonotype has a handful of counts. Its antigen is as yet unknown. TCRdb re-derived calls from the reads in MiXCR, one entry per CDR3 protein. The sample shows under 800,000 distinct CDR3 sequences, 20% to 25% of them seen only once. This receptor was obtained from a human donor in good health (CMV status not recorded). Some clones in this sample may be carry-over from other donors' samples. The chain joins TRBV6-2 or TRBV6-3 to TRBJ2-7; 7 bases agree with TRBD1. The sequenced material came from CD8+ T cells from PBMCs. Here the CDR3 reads CASSSTGTATYEQYF. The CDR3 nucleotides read TGTGCCAGCAGTTCCACCGGGACAGCCACCTACGAGCAGTACTTC.